Included here is one TCR beta chain sequence, with context. It lacks a known antigen. Base qualities are not recorded, but no much larger clone differs from it by a single base. This sample stems from a study of T cell changes during pregnancy in multiple sclerosis (dated by TCRdb to about 2019). Broadly, across the study: Changes in the T cell repertoire over the course of pregnancy were examined in this study in women with multiple sclerosis.

Receptor libraries were prepared by the immunoSEQ multiplex PCR assay. TCRdb provides this immuneACCESS table in a form limited to in-frame rearrangements. Some clones are lacking; in checked studies, under half of them reflect an unresolved V gene, and why the rest are absent is not known. The sample profile shows tens of thousands of clones; about nine tenths of them were found once. The ten largest make up around 8% of the sample. Taken from the germline V gene, the CDR1 and CDR2 loops are SQVTM and ANQGSEA. The germline V end is reduced by 6 bases and the J end by 6 bases; junction bases left unmatched: 1. Counted from cysteine to phenylalanine, this CDR3 has 12 amino acids. Only the CDR3 region is kept as DNA, spanning 36 bases read in frame from base 1.

The TCR comes from a female donor with multiple sclerosis, enrolled in a pregnancy study. The material sequenced was CD8+ T cells from peripheral blood mononuclear cells, taken before pregnancy. The chain joins TRBV29-1 to TRBJ2-1; 11 bases in between match TRBD1. CDR3 region: CSVGTGGNEQFF. The DNA sequence reads TGCAGCGTGGGGACAGGGGGCAATGAGCAGTTCTTC.